A single sample gave rise to the 26 T cell receptor beta chains below, sequenced in a study of human T cells and chemical hapten exposure. Time point meaning: pre-sensitization, week 0. Noted treatment: therapeutic diphenylcyclopropenone sensitization with weekly scalp DPC. TCRdb analysed the RACE reads with MiXCR anew, one entry per CDR3 protein. This sample has about 180,000 distinct CDR3 sequences, with roughly 30% found just once. Sequences were derived from whole blood, sampled in connection with sensitization to the hapten diphenylcyclopropenone (DPC). All receptors come from a young woman with alopecia areata. Some clones in this sample may be carry-over from other donors' samples.

This chain uses TRBV20-1 with TRBJ2-7; 7 bases match TRBD1. This CDR3 spans 13 amino acids. Germline CDR1 reads DFQATT; CDR2 reads SNEGSKA (reference sequence). The V segment lost 3 bases and the J segment 3 bases; nucleotides outside the gene matches: 5. CDR3 in amino acids: CSASSDRDYEQYF. The CDR3, as DNA: TGCAGTGCTAGTAGTGACAGGGACTACGAGCAGTACTTC.

V gene TRBV4-2 combines with J gene TRBJ2-7; TRBD1 might be the D (5 bases). Trimming pared 1 base from V and 3 bases from J, leaving 13 bases between. The CDR3 spans 15 residues. In germline, CDR1 is LGHNA, CDR2 YNFKEQ. CDR3 nucleotides: TGTGCCAGCAGCCAAGTCTCTACAGGAGACTACGAGCAGTACTTC. As protein: CASSQVSTGDYEQYF.

This clonotype was recorded a few times. CDR3 sequence (DNA): TGTGCCAGCAGCTGGACAGATTCACCCCTCCACTTT. Amino acids: CASSWTDSPLHF. The genes are TRBV12-3 or TRBV12-4 and TRBJ1-6, with a weak D call TRBD1 (6 bases). V lost 6 bases to trimming and J lost 8 bases, with 8 bases between them. The CDR3 runs 12 residues.

The J gene is TRBJ2-5, the V gene TRBV29-1, with TRBD1 identical over 11 bases. Trimming at V came to 1 base and at J to 5 bases, leaving 6 bases not matched to a gene. CDR1 is SQVTM and CDR2 is ANQGSEA in the germline V gene. The CDR3 sequence is 15 residues long. Here the CDR3 DNA reads TGCAGCGTTGAAGGGACAGGGGGCCTCGGGGAGACCCAGTACTTC. This encodes CSVEGTGGLGETQYF.

The chain couples TRBV29-1 to TRBJ1-2; 8 bases align to TRBD1. Trimming took 4 bases from V and 4 from J; bases not matched to a gene: 17. The CDR3 covers 17 residues. The germline gives CDR1 SQVTM, CDR2 ANQGSEA. The DNA of the CDR3 is TGCAGCGTTGTCGTCGGGACAGGCGCCGGTGGGGGCTATGGCTACACCTTC. Its protein product is CSVVVGTGAGGGYGYTF. The whole variable domain, remainder taken from reference TRBV29-1 and TRBJ1-2, is SAVISQKPSRDICQRGTSLTIQCQVDSQVTMMFWYRQQPGQSLTLIATANQGSEATYESGFVIDKFPISRPNLTFSTLTVSNMSPEDSSIYLCSVVVGTGAGGGYGYTFGSGTRLTVV.

This chain joins TRBV6-5 and TRBJ2-5; a possible D gene is TRBD2 (6 bases). CDR1 is MNHEY, CDR2 SVGAGI, per germline. V dropped 5 bases and J dropped 4 bases, with 17 bases sitting between them. CDR3 length: 15 amino acids. The CDR3 bases are TGTGCCAGCAGTACAAGGACTAAAGGGCCAGAGACCCAGTACTTC. As protein: CASSTRTKGPETQYF.

This clonotype has more than one count but fewer than ten. The chain uses TRBV6-1 and TRBJ2-7, with D possibly being TRBD2 (5 bases). The CDR3 consists of 14 residues. The V gene lost 3 bases and the J gene lost 0 bases, with 9 bases spanning the gap. CDR1 is MNHNS, CDR2 SASEGT, per germline. CDR3 amino acids: CASSDQAVSYEQYF. The CDR3 DNA reads TGTGCCAGCAGTGATCAAGCGGTCTCCTACGAGCAGTACTTC.

This clonotype was observed a handful of times. The chain uses TRBV20-1 and TRBJ1-1; D is uncertain. The CDR3 is 11 amino acids. The germline CDR1 and CDR2 sequences are DFQATT and SNEGSKA (reference sequence). The CDR3 bases are TGCAGCACCGCTCGGGGAGGGTTTGGTTTCTTT. Encoded protein: CSTARGGFGFF.

This clonotype was detected only a few times. The V call is TRBV15, the J call TRBJ1-1, with TRBD1 matching over 7 bases. CDR3 length equals 12 residues. The V gene's germline CDR1 is LNHNV and CDR2 YYDKDF (reference sequence). V shed 2 bases and J 7 bases; nucleotides not matched to a gene: 1. CDR3 region: CATSRRDSEAFF. The CDR3 nucleotides are TGTGCCACCAGCAGACGGGACAGTGAAGCTTTCTTT.

V is TRBV29-1 and J is TRBJ2-5; D remains ambiguous. From germline, CDR1 is SQVTM and CDR2 ANQGSEA. This CDR3 region has 12 residues. V was cut by 7 bases and J by 2 bases, with 11 bases left in between. The chain's CDR3 is CSAGQQQETQYF. Written as DNA, the CDR3 is TGCAGCGCGGGCCAGCAACAAGAGACCCAGTACTTC.

This clonotype was detected only a few times. CDR3 sequence reads: CASRGNEKLFF. In DNA form, the CDR3 reads TGTGCCAGCAGGGGGAATGAAAAACTGTTTTTT. The gene calls are TRBV12-3 or TRBV12-4 and TRBJ1-4; D gene uncertain. The length of the CDR3 is 11 residues. Trimming took off 6 bases at V and 5 bases at J, with 4 bases between the two ends.

The rearrangement joins TRBV12-3 or TRBV12-4 to TRBJ1-1; D unresolved. CDR3 length: 12 amino acids. The V end was cut by 3 bases, the J end by 5 bases, with 7 bases between. The CDR3 bases are TGTGCCAGCAGTTTTAAGGAGACTGAAGCTTTCTTT. Its protein product is CASSFKETEAFF.

The chain joins TRBV7-2 to TRBJ1-1; D call uncertain. CDR3 size: 13 residues. The germline V gene has CDR1 SGHTA and CDR2 FQGNSA. V was shortened by 5 bases and J by 4 bases, with 11 bases between the two germline ends. CDR3 bases: TGTGCCAGCAGCAGGACCTTTGGCACTGAAGCTTTCTTT. Translation: CASSRTFGTEAFF.

The J gene is TRBJ2-1, the V gene TRBV20-1; no definite D call. V was clipped by 6 bases and J by 9 bases, with 9 bases between them. Germline-derived CDR1 and CDR2 are DFQATT and SNEGSKA (reference sequence). The length of the CDR3 is 10 residues. This CDR3 reads CSATWGEQFF. The CDR3 DNA is TGCAGTGCCACCTGGGGTGAGCAGTTCTTC.

This clonotype was counted many times. This chain links TRBV20-1 with TRBJ2-7; 10 positions agree with TRBD1. Germline-derived CDR1 and CDR2 are DFQATT and SNEGSKA (reference sequence). The CDR3 spans 12 residues. V shed 5 bases and J 7 bases; nucleotides not matched to a gene: 5. The CDR3 region has the DNA TGCAGTGCTCCCGGGACAGGGGTAGAGCAGTACTTC. Residues: CSAPGTGVEQYF.

This clonotype was observed a few times. This sequence joins TRBV20-1 and TRBJ2-3, with D tentatively TRBD1 (6 bases). V lost 5 bases, J lost 1 base, and 13 bases lay in between. Germline lookup yields CDR1 DFQATT and CDR2 SNEGSKA (reference sequence). The CDR3 totals 14 residues. For the CDR3, the DNA is TGCAGTGCTCACCGGGACACCGGCACAGATACGCAGTATTTT. Amino acids: CSAHRDTGTDTQYF.

This rearrangement joins TRBV9 to TRBJ2-1, with a tentative D call TRBD2 (6 bases). The germline CDR1 and CDR2 sequences are SGDLS and YYNGEE. Trimming removed 0 bases from V and 9 bases from J, with 16 bases in between. The CDR3 runs 15 residues. CDR3 sequence reads: CASSVGPRLEAEQFF. As DNA, the CDR3 is TGTGCCAGCAGCGTAGGTCCCCGACTAGAGGCTGAGCAGTTCTTC.

The chain carries TRBV15 and TRBJ2-2, with D possibly TRBD1 on 6 matching bases. Germline CDR1 LNHNV, CDR2 YYDKDF (reference sequence). The V end was cut by 5 bases, the J end by 9 bases, with 13 bases between. The CDR3 covers 13 residues. The DNA of the CDR3 is TGTGCCACCAGCGGGGGCGCGACACGGGAGCTGTTTTTT. The encoded protein is CATSGGATRELFF.

This clonotype has more than one count but fewer than ten. The rearrangement joins TRBV12-3 or TRBV12-4 to TRBJ2-3; 7 bases line up with TRBD1. The CDR3 sequence is 11 residues long. V was pared by 6 bases and J by 11 bases, with 5 bases of the junction left unmatched. In DNA form, the CDR3 reads TGTGCCAGCAGCTACAGGGGCCTGCAGTATTTT. Protein sequence: CASSYRGLQYF.

The chain is built from TRBV4-3 and TRBJ2-1; D is uncertain. The CDR3 runs to 17 residues. V was clipped by 4 bases and J by 4 bases, with 20 bases between them. Looked up from germline, CDR1 is LGHNA and CDR2 is YSLEER. This chain's CDR3 is CASSPQLTPRSYNEQFF. The DNA for the CDR3 is TGCGCCAGCAGCCCCCAACTGACTCCAAGATCTTACAATGAGCAGTTCTTC.

This clonotype was detected once. A junction boundary mismatches the germline segment, possibly from a read error. The chain has TRBV2 and TRBJ1-4; D gene uncertain. The V gene's germline CDR1 is SNHLY and CDR2 FYNNEI. This CDR3 contains 14 residues. The CDR3 nucleotides read TGTGTCAGCAGTGCGCGGGTGTGGGGTGAAAAACTGTTTTTT. Translating gives CVSSARVWGEKLFF.

This clonotype was observed a handful of times. The chain employs TRBV6-5 and TRBJ1-5; 9 bases map to TRBD1. Germline V lookup: CDR1 MNHEY, CDR2 SVGAGI. The length of the CDR3 is 15 residues. Losses at the gene ends were 5 bases for V and 3 bases for J; bases not matched to a gene: 5. Written as DNA, the CDR3 is TGTGCCAGCAGTGTAGGACAGGGGTTCAATCAGCCCCAGCATTTT. Its translation: CASSVGQGFNQPQHF.

In this sample, this clonotype turned up a few times. The chain couples TRBV29-1 to TRBJ1-4, with D uncertain. CDR1 SQVTM and CDR2 ANQGSEA come from the germline V gene. CDR3 length equals 13 residues. Trimming removed 7 bases from V and 2 bases from J, with 11 bases in between. CDR3 protein: CSALQRTNEKLFF. CDR3 nucleotide sequence: TGCAGCGCCCTACAGCGGACTAATGAAAAACTGTTTTTT.

The gene calls are TRBV7-8 and TRBJ2-1, with D tentatively TRBD1 (5 bases). The CDR3 runs to 15 residues. V dropped 1 base and J dropped 5 bases, with 12 bases sitting between them. The germline V gene encodes CDR1 SGHVS and CDR2 FQNEAQ. Written as DNA, the CDR3 is TGTGCCAGCAGCTTAGGGGGCGCGAATGACAATGAGCAGTTCTTC. Its translation: CASSLGGANDNEQFF.

The V gene is TRBV18, the J gene TRBJ1-1, with 8 bases aligning to TRBD1. In germline, CDR1 is KGHSH, CDR2 LQKENI. V shed 1 base and J 4 bases; nucleotides not matched to a gene: 8. The CDR3 sequence is 16 residues long. CDR3 in amino acids: CASSPLRQGTTTEAFF. For the CDR3, the DNA is TGTGCCAGCTCACCACTGAGACAGGGGACGACCACTGAAGCTTTCTTT. Together with reference TRBV18 and TRBJ1-1, the CDR3 gives the full variable domain: NAGVMQNPRHLVRRRGQEARLRCSPMKGHSHVYWYRQLPEEGLKFMVYLQKENIIDESGMPKERFSAEFPKEGPSILRIQQVVRGDSAAYFCASSPLRQGTTTEAFFGQGTRLTVV.

This chain uses TRBV19 with TRBJ1-4; D is undetermined. The V and J ends lost 10 bases and 3 bases respectively, with 0 bases between them. The CDR3 runs 9 residues. Germline lookup yields CDR1 LNHDA and CDR2 SQIVND (reference sequence). CDR3 amino acids: CATNEKLFF. The CDR3 DNA sequence: TGTGCCACTAATGAAAAACTGTTTTTT.